This T cell receptor beta chain is drawn from a study of vaccination effects on CD4 cells after COVID-19. Overall study context: Either the mRNA-1273 or the BNT162b2 vaccine was given to participants as two doses.

Whole-study findings and limits: Long after vaccination, the clones induced by infection and by vaccine shrank markedly in size. Healthy vaccinees' vaccine-induced clones included only 1 of 255 that recognized common cold coronaviruses.

This clone has only a few counts. Its antigen is as yet unknown. The ViraFEST assay expanded antigen-specific CD4+ T cells with viral peptide pools before sequencing. Subsequent to ten to eleven days of culture, CD4+ T cells were isolated. Vaccinated participants had no history of SARS-CoV-2 infection and tested negative for nucleocapsid antibodies. Researchers reported culturing approximately 1.8 million PBMC in each well, adding approximately 10 IU/ml IL-2 and approximately 10 ug/ml peptides. Clones were read by immunoSEQ multiplex PCR, and TCRdb kept only the in-frame ones, dropping some. This sample has roughly 42,000 clones, with under 75% found just once. Specimen: CD4+ T cells from PBMCs cultured with HCoV-OC43 spike peptides, collected before COVID-19 vaccination. This sample's subset: HCoV-OC43 spike overlapping peptide pool stimulation. This receptor was identified in a human donor who received a COVID-19 vaccine.

DNA of the CDR3: TGTGCCAGCAGCTCGGGACAGGGGGCGTCTAATGAAAAACTGTTTTTT. Translation: CASSSGQGASNEKLFF. The chain combines TRBV7-8 with TRBJ1-4, with 12 bases lining up with TRBD1. Germline V gene sequence: CDR1 SGHVS, CDR2 FQNEAQ. Trimming at V came to 4 bases and at J to 3 bases, leaving 3 bases not matched to a gene. The CDR3 is 16 residues long.